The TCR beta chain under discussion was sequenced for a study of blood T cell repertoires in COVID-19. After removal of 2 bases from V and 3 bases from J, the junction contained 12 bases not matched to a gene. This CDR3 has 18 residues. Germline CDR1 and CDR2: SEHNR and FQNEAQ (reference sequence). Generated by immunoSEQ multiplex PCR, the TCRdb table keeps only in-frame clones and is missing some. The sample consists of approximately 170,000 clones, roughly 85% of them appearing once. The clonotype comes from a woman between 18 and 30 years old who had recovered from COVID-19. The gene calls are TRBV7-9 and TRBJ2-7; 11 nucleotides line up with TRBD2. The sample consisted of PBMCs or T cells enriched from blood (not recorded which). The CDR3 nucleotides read TGTGCCAGCAGCTTAAAGGTGGGGGGACTAGCGGCGATCTACGAGCAGTACTTC. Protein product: CASSLKVGGLAAIYEQYF.